This TCR beta chain was captured in a study of T cells expressing NK-cell markers. Study at large: Sorted CD3+CD56-NKG2C+, CD3+CD56+NKG2C- and CD3+CD56+NKG2C+ T cells were the source of the TCR beta repertoires. HCMV seropositivity characterized most of the eight sequenced donors, and seronegativity one. Study-wide findings and caveats: The study found these clonotypes also leading the CD3+CD56-NKG2C+ fraction in a handful of donors. Among CD8+ T cells from over 5 donors, dominant NKG2C+ clonotypes accounted for 1.0-7.0%.

The CDR3 is 12 amino acids. CDR1 LGHNA and CDR2 YSLEER come from the germline V gene. In the case of this clonotype: No antigen is known for it.

From the 5' RACE reads, TCRdb lists one entry per CDR3 protein and no DNA. The sample features around 550,000 distinct CDR3 sequences, with 3% to 4.5% in its top ten. The chain has TRBV4-3 and TRBJ2-7; the TCRdb call, TRBD2, lacks DNA for checking. This sequence was found in a man aged 18-30 years in good health. The sequencing sample was made of blood T cells: a sorted CD56 or NKG2C T cell subset, CD4+ or CD8+ T cells, or bulk PBMC T cells (not recorded which). CDR3 sequence reads: CASRGSDYEQYF.